What follows is one T cell receptor beta chain and its context. This sample stems from a study of control samples from healthy donors and cancer patients. Here immunoSEQ multiplex PCR was the method, and the copy in TCRdb shows in-frame clones only, minus some. The sample consists of roughly 170,000 clones, approximately 94% of them appearing once. The germline CDR1 and CDR2 sequences are SGHNT and YENEEA. The CDR3 is 14 residues long. Trimming at V came to 7 bases and at J to 4 bases, leaving 6 bases not matched to a gene. Specimen: blood. This clonotype originated in a woman under 30 in good health. The V and J genes are TRBV11-3 and TRBJ2-2; TRBD1 matches 7 bases. CDR3 residues: CASTPDRSTGELFF. In DNA form, the CDR3 reads TGTGCCAGCACCCCGGACAGGTCCACCGGGGAGCTGTTTTTT.